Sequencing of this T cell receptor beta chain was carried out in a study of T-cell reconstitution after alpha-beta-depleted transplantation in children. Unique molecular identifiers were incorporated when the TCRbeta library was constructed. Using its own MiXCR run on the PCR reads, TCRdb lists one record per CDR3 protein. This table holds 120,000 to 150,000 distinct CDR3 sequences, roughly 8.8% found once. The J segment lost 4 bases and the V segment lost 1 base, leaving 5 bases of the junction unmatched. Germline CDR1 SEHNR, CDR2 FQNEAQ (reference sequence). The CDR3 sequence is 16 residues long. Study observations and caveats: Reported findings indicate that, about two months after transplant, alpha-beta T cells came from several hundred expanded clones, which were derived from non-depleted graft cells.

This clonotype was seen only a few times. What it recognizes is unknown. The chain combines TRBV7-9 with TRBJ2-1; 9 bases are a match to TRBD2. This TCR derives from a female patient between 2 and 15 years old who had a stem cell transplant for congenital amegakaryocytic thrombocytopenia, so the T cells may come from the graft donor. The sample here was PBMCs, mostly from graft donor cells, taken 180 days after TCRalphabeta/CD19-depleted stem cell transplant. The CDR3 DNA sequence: TGTGCCAGCAGCTTAGGGAGCGGGAGGCCTTACAATGAGCAGTTCTTC. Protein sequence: CASSLGSGRPYNEQFF.